What follows is one TCR beta chain and its context. The target antigen is unknown. Measured with immunoSEQ multiplex PCR; TCRdb has only the in-frame clones, and not every one. In the table there are about 15,000 clones, approximately 62% of which are singletons. This sample was included in a study of CD4+ T cells in melanoma. Trimming took 2 bases from V and 1 from J, leaving 8 bases between them. The CDR3 consists of 14 residues. Germline assignment: CDR1 KGHSH and CDR2 LQKENI. The study's findings and limits: Reportedly, melanoma neoantigen-specific CD4+ T cells showed varied differentiation states.

The V and J genes are TRBV18 and TRBJ1-1, with D maybe TRBD1 (6 bases). The sample was cells from a culture (not recorded whether cultured in vitro). The sequence came from a human donor with melanoma. CDR3 in DNA: TGTGCCAGCTCACCAAACAGGGAGAACACTGAAGCTTTCTTT. Encoded protein: CASSPNRENTEAFF.